The subject of this entry is one T cell receptor (beta chain). The data were obtained in a study of blood T cell repertoires in COVID-19. Looking at the study overall: The United States, Italy and Spain supplied acute and convalescent COVID-19 samples. Sample material is recorded as cDNA or gDNA derived from T cells, B-cell-depleted T cells, or PBMCs.

In the source study's methods: The assay estimated nucleated cells by amplifying reference gene primers. TCRdb's copy holds only in-frame clones and misses some; the assay was immunoSEQ multiplex PCR. From that table come the V and J calls and clone size; the DNA was used to work out D and trimming. The profile shows 300,000 to 450,000 clones, more than 85% of them singletons. Source material: peripheral blood. This sequence was found in a human donor in a cohort sampled during active COVID-19.

CDR3 amino acids: CSVGLANEQFF. In DNA form, the CDR3 reads TGCAGCGTTGGACTAGCCAATGAGCAGTTCTTC. This chain uses TRBV29-1 with TRBJ2-1; TRBD2 aligns across 7 bases. V was pared by 4 bases and J by 6 bases, with 0 bases of the junction left unmatched. This CDR3 contains 11 residues. Germline loops: CDR1 SQVTM, CDR2 ANQGSEA.